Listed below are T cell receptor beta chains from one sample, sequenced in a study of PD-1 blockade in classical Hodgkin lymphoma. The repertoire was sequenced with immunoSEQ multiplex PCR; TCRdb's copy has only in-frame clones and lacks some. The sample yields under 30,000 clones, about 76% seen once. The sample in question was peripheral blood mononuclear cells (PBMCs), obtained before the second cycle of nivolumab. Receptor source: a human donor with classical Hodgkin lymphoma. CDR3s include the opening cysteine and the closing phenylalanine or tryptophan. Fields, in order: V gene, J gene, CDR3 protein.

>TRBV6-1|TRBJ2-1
CASSVLAGVLPGYEQFF
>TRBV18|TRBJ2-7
CASSPPVRGGSGYEQYF
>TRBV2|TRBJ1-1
CASSVWAGNTEAFF
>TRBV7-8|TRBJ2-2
CASSSHSVGELFF
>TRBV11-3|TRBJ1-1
CASSLEGGQSEAFF
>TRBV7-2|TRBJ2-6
CASSLTGVVGLPGANVLTF
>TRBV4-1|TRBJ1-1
CASSQGWGGTEAFF
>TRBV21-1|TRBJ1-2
CASSKPLTGHQAANYGYTF
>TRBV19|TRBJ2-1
CASSIMRGSYNEQFF
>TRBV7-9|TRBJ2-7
CASSLYTAGDEQYF
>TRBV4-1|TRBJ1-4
CASSQGRTGKREKLFF
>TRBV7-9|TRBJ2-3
CASSLAAGPRDTQYF
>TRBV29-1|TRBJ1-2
CSVVKGAGYTF
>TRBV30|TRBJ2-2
CAWRPQGWGGELFF
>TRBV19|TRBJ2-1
CASSIARNEQFF
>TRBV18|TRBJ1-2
CASSPQGAGNYGYTF
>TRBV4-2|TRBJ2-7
CASSQNPGREQYF
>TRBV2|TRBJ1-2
CASSVEVYGYTF
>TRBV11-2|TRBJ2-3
CASSLSSGGFDTQYF
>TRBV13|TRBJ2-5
CASSAPGSGETQYF
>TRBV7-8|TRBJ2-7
CASSSHIPYEQYF
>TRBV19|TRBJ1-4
CASSSNANEKLFF
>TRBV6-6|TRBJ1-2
CASSLTGTGAGGYTF
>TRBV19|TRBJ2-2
CASSHAGGVRAGELFF
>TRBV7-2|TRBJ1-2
CASSPPGGQVRGYTF
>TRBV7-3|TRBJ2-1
CASSLTQGIGNEQFF
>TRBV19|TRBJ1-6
CASSEELYNSPLHF
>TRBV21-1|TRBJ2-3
CASSRRLAGTRTDTQYF
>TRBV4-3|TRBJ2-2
CASSQDPGFRRELFF
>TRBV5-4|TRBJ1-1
CASSSLGTPMNTEAFF
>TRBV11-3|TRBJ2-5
CASSLAPQETQYF
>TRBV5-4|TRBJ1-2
CASSLGVGGYTF
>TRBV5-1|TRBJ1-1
CASSLAGNTEAFF
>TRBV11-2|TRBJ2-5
CASSGWTSGGRETQYF
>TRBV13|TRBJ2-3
CASSPSGGTDTQYF